This T cell receptor beta chain emerged from a study of CD8 T cells in ankylosing spondylitis. Study conclusions and caveats: A TCR beta motif made of fewer than ten highly homologous variants seemed typical of ankylosing spondylitis blood.

The CDR3 has 15 residues. V was shortened by 3 bases and J by 1 base, with 10 bases between the two germline ends. In this sample, this clonotype turned up many times. Its antigen is undetermined. TCRdb redid the calling of the 5' RACE reads with MiXCR, one entry per CDR3 protein. Of about 220,000 distinct CDR3 sequences in the sample, 6% to 8.5% are singletons; the top ten hold over 12%. The V and J genes are TRBV23-1 and TRBJ1-5; no definite D call. TRBV23-1 is an ORF; its function is uncertain. The source is a male donor with ankylosing spondylitis. The sample taken for sequencing was blood, either unsorted or a sorted T cell fraction (not recorded which). CDR3 amino acids: CASSHLDGSNQPQHF. In DNA, the CDR3 is TGCGCCAGCAGTCATTTGGACGGGAGCAATCAGCCCCAGCATTTT.